This T cell receptor beta chain was recorded in a study of T-cell reconstitution after alpha-beta-depleted transplantation in children. As it was prepared, the TCRbeta library received unique molecular identifiers. A single record per CDR3 protein comes from TCRdb applying MiXCR to the PCR reads. The table lists approximately 98,000 distinct CDR3 sequences, almost 6.5% of them singletons, with more than 20% in the top ten. In this sample, this clonotype turned up a few times. What it binds is unknown. Regarding the study as a whole: Reportedly, only several hundred clones from non-depleted graft cells drove alpha-beta T-cell counts at about two months. A year post-transplant, T-cell counts and diversity derived mostly from newly produced T cells.

This CDR3 has 16 residues. Germline values: CDR1 SGDLS, CDR2 YYNGEE. Deletions cut 0 bases from V and 0 bases from J, with 12 bases between. The receptor was isolated from a male patient aged 2 to 10 who had a stem cell transplant for acute lymphoblastic leukemia, so the T cells may come from the graft donor. Sequenced here: PBMCs, mostly from graft donor cells, sampled 360 days after TCRalphabeta/CD19-depleted stem cell transplant. The gene calls are TRBV9 and TRBJ1-2, with D unresolved. CDR3 loop: CASSVGSRLANYGYTF. DNA of the CDR3: TGTGCCAGCAGCGTAGGGTCCCGTTTAGCTAACTATGGCTACACCTTC.